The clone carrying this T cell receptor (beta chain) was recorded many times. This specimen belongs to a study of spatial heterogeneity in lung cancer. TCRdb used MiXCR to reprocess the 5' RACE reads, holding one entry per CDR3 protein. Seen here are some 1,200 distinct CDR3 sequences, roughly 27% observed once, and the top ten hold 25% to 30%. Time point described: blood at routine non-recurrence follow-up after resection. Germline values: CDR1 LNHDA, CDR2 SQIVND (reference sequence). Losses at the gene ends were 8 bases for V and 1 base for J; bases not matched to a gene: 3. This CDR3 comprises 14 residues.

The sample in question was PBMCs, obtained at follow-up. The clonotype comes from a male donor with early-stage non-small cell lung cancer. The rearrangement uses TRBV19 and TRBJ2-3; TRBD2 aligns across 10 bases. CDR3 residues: CASRLAGGTDTQYF. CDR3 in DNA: TGTGCCAGTCGGCTAGCGGGGGGCACAGATACGCAGTATTTT.